The source of this T cell receptor (beta chain) is a study of T cells in Graves' hyperthyroidism and ophthalmopathy. Study-wide results and caveats: Most thyroid clonotypes that were expanded above 0.001 also turned up in blood.

Diagnosing involved the use of clinical symptoms, serum thyroxine and TRAb, thyroid ultrasound and orbital computed tomography. This sample holds PBMCs from roughly 10 ml fresh peripheral blood. Amplified regions were TCR beta CDR3 sequences from RNA transcripts. The TCR CDR3 first-round RT-PCR relied on the HTBI primer set. One entry per CDR3 protein, called by TCRdb with MiXCR from the multiplex PCR reads. The profile shows hundreds of thousands of distinct CDR3 sequences, 13% to 15% of them singletons. About this clonotype itself: Its antigen is not identified. A read error may account for a junction end that differs from germline.

This CDR3 comprises 12 residues. Germline-derived CDR1 and CDR2 are MNHEY and SMNVEV (reference sequence). The source material was blood. This chain joins TRBV27 and TRBJ1-4; unclear D gene. This receptor was identified in a woman aged 18-30 years with Graves' hyperthyroidism. The DNA of the CDR3 is TGTGCCGGCAGCGGGTCGGATGAAAAACTGTTTTTT. Translation gives CAGSGSDEKLFF.